This T cell receptor beta chain was identified during a study of cytomegalovirus exposure and HLA in healthy donors. Study-level information: Unique TCRs from HLA-typed donors, approximately 80 million of them, were held in an early data release. Study-wide results and caveats: In vitro checks showed that a few CMV-associated chains really do target CMV antigens. It has been reported that TCR beta sequences accurately predicted the HLA-A and HLA-B alleles of most subjects.

The PCR was carried out with 60 Vbeta primers and 13 Jbeta primers. Using immunoSEQ multiplex PCR, the repertoire was profiled, and TCRdb retains in-frame clones only, with some absent. The table records around 170,000 clones, around 84% of them present only once. Trimming cost V 1 base and J 5 bases, with 5 bases left between them. Germline V gene sequence: CDR1 SEHNR, CDR2 FQNEAQ (reference sequence). CDR3 size: 12 residues. This clone was observed a single time. Its antigen is still unknown. Sample: PBMCs. The V gene is TRBV7-9, the J gene TRBJ1-2; the D is unclear. The receptor's source is a woman aged 50 to 60 in good health and CMV-seropositive. Written as DNA, the CDR3 is TGTGCCAGCAGCTTAGGCGCTTATGGCTACACCTTC. This sequence encodes CASSLGAYGYTF.